Each of the 27 T cell receptor beta chains below was sequenced from the same sample in a study of T cell responses to AZD1222 COVID-19 vaccine. Sequenced by immunoSEQ multiplex PCR; TCRdb stores in-frame clones only, minus some. The data hold about 130,000 clones, with around 87% observed a single time. Sequenced material: peripheral blood, taken on day 0 of AZD1222 vaccination. The receptors were gathered from an adult in good health.

The chain joins TRBV7-9 to TRBJ1-4; 7 nucleotides line up with TRBD1. The junction had 10 bases not matched to a gene; V was cut back by 4 bases and J by 8 bases. Germline-derived CDR1 and CDR2 are SEHNR and FQNEAQ (reference sequence). This CDR3 comprises 15 residues. The CDR3 bases are TGTGCCAGCAGCTCGCGACAGGGAGTTTGGGAAAAACTGTTTTTT. Residues: CASSSRQGVWEKLFF.

The chain carries TRBV30 and TRBJ1-2; 10 nucleotides agree with TRBD1. CDR1 and CDR2 from the germline V gene are GTSNPN and SVGIG (reference sequence). CDR3 length equals 13 residues. V shed 8 bases and J 2 bases; nucleotides not matched to a gene: 5. The CDR3 reads CAQDRGRNYGYTF. The CDR3 DNA reads TGTGCCCAAGACAGGGGGCGCAACTATGGCTACACCTTC. Complete variable domain (other parts from reference TRBV30 and TRBJ1-2): SQTIHQWPATLVQPVGSPLSLECTVEGTSNPNLYWYRQAAGRGLQLLFYSVGIGQISSEVPQNLSASRPQDRQFILSSKKLLLSDSGFYLCAQDRGRNYGYTFGSGTRLTVV.

The chain uses TRBV30 and TRBJ1-1; D is ambiguous. V lost 0 bases and J 10 bases, leaving 12 bases between the germline ends. The CDR3 consists of 12 residues. In germline, CDR1 is GTSNPN, CDR2 SVGIG (reference sequence). In DNA form, the CDR3 reads TGTGCCTGGAGTGTACATAACGGTGCAGCTTTCTTT. It specifies CAWSVHNGAAFF.

The rearrangement uses TRBV28 and TRBJ2-3, with unresolved D. V dropped 1 base and J dropped 2 bases, with 7 bases sitting between them. Germline V lookup: CDR1 MDHEN, CDR2 SYDVKM. The CDR3 has 14 residues. This CDR3 reads CASSLSGTTDTQYF. Written as DNA, the CDR3 is TGTGCCAGCAGTTTATCGGGCACCACAGATACGCAGTATTTT. The variable domain in full, with the rest retrieved from reference TRBV28 and TRBJ2-3, is DVKVTQSSRYLVKRTGEKVFLECVQDMDHENMFWYRQDPGLGLRLIYFSYDVKMKEKGDIPEGYSVSREKKERFSLILESASTNQTSMYLCASSLSGTTDTQYFGPGTRLTVL.

The chain joins TRBV6-5 to TRBJ2-5, with 9 nucleotides matching TRBD2. Per germline, CDR1 MNHEY and CDR2 SVGAGI. V dropped 6 bases and J dropped 9; count of bases not matched to a gene: 11. This CDR3 has 14 residues. CDR3 sequence: CASSRTSARVAQYF. CDR3 coding DNA: TGTGCCAGCAGCCGGACTAGCGCAAGGGTGGCCCAGTACTTC.

The genes are TRBV27 and TRBJ2-7, with 13 positions matching TRBD2. The V gene's germline CDR1 is MNHEY and CDR2 SMNVEV (reference sequence). Trimming took 6 bases from V and 0 from J; bases not matched to a gene: 2. This CDR3 has 15 amino acids. The CDR3 DNA is TGTGCCAGCAGCCGGACTAGCGGGGGCTCCTACGAGCAGTACTTC. Its translation: CASSRTSGGSYEQYF.

V and J are TRBV19 and TRBJ2-1, with D maybe TRBD2 (6 bases). In germline, CDR1 is LNHDA, CDR2 SQIVND (reference sequence). The CDR3 spans 14 residues. V was trimmed by 7 bases and J by 3 bases, leaving 13 bases between them. This CDR3 is CASKGTSNYNEQFF. DNA for the CDR3: TGTGCCAGTAAGGGGACTTCAAACTACAATGAGCAGTTCTTC.

The chain carries TRBV2 and TRBJ2-4; TRBD1 aligns across 11 bases. Per the germline V gene, CDR1 is SNHLY and CDR2 is FYNNEI. CDR3 length equals 16 residues. V lost 4 bases and J lost 5; bases outside the gene matches: 7. DNA of the CDR3: TGTGCCAGCAGTGGATTTCAGGGACAGGGGGAAAACATTCAGTACTTC. It codes for CASSGFQGQGENIQYF.

This clone came up once. The chain has TRBV6-2 or TRBV6-3 and TRBJ2-3, with 7 bases matching TRBD1. The germline gives CDR1 MNHEY, CDR2 SVGEGT. Germline trimming cut 4 bases from V and 1 base from J; bases unmatched to any gene: 5. The CDR3 totals 15 residues. The CDR3 loop is CASSSQGVGTDTQYF. CDR3 nucleotides: TGTGCCAGCAGTTCGCAGGGGGTTGGCACAGATACGCAGTATTTT.

V usage is TRBV25-1 and J usage is TRBJ1-2; TRBD1 matches at 8 bases. V dropped 7 bases and J dropped 4; count of bases not matched to a gene: 5. This CDR3 is 13 amino acids long. Germline V CDR1 and CDR2: MGHDK, SYGVNS. The CDR3 nucleotides read TGTGCCAGCAACCCAGGGGGCACCTATGGCTACACCTTC. As protein: CASNPGGTYGYTF.

On this clone: The junction departs from the called germline gene at one end, perhaps through a read error. The V and J genes are TRBV5-1 and TRBJ1-2; weak D call: TRBD1 (5 bases). The CDR3 has 14 residues. In germline, CDR1 is SGHRS, CDR2 YFSETQ. The CDR3, as DNA: TGCGCCAGCAGTTTGGGACTCTTATTCTATGGCTACACCTTC. Protein: CASSLGLLFYGYTF.

This chain joins TRBV19 and TRBJ2-2; D gene ambiguous. The CDR3 consists of 15 residues. CDR1 is LNHDA and CDR2 is SQIVND in the germline V gene (reference sequence). Trimming took 1 base from V and 2 from J, leaving 8 bases between them. CDR3 sequence: CASSIVSRNTGELFF. The CDR3 nucleotides read TGTGCCAGTAGTATAGTAAGCAGAAACACCGGGGAGCTGTTTTTT. Looking up the rest from reference TRBV19 and TRBJ2-2 gives the full variable domain: DGGITQSPKYLFRKEGQNVTLSCEQNLNHDAMYWYRQDPGQGLRLIYYSQIVNDFQKGDIAEGYSVSREKKESFPLTVTSAQKNPTAFYLCASSIVSRNTGELFFGEGSRLTVL.

The chain carries TRBV3-1 (or the pseudogene TRBV3-2) and TRBJ1-1; perhaps TRBD1 as D (5 bases). The CDR3 extends over 15 amino acids. Germline values: CDR1 LGHDT, CDR2 YNNKEL (reference sequence). The V end lost 1 base, the J end lost 0 bases, and 9 bases lay between the germline ends. CDR3: CASSQVKGLNTEAFF. CDR3 DNA: TGTGCCAGCAGCCAAGTGAAGGGGCTGAACACTGAAGCTTTCTTT.

The chain uses TRBV5-1 and TRBJ2-3, with 9 bases identical to TRBD2. The CDR3 totals 15 residues. The germline V gene has CDR1 SGHRS and CDR2 YFSETQ. J was trimmed by 4 bases and V by 0 bases; bases with no gene match: 3. The CDR3 loop reads CASSLGLAGSDTQYF. DNA of the CDR3: TGCGCCAGCAGCTTGGGCCTAGCGGGGTCAGATACGCAGTATTTT.

This sequence joins TRBV27 and TRBJ2-7; 9 bases agree with TRBD2. Germline loops: CDR1 MNHEY, CDR2 SMNVEV (reference sequence). V dropped 3 bases and J dropped 3; count of bases not matched to a gene: 0. The CDR3 totals 13 residues. Here the CDR3 DNA reads TGTGCCAGCAGTTTTAGCGGGAGCTACGAGCAGTACTTC. This sequence encodes CASSFSGSYEQYF.

The chain carries TRBV27 and TRBJ1-1; a weak D match, TRBD1 (5 bases). The germline V gene encodes CDR1 MNHEY and CDR2 SMNVEV (reference sequence). Trimming removed 3 bases at V and 4 bases at J, with 21 bases between. This CDR3 is 17 amino acids long. CDR3 amino acids: CASSFGRKPGQGTEAFF. Here the CDR3 DNA reads TGTGCCAGCAGTTTCGGTCGGAAACCTGGGCAGGGCACTGAAGCTTTCTTT.

This clone was counted a few times. The chain carries TRBV11-2 and TRBJ1-4, with D possibly matching TRBD1 (5 bases). Per the germline V gene, CDR1 is SGHAT and CDR2 is FQNNGV. The CDR3 totals 15 residues. V was cut by 1 base and J by 5 bases, with 11 bases left in between. The CDR3 nucleotides are TGTGCCAGCAGCTTAGTATCAGGGAACAATGAAAAACTGTTTTTT. This sequence encodes CASSLVSGNNEKLFF. Full variable domain (remainder filled in from reference TRBV11-2 and TRBJ1-4): EAGVAQSPRYKIIEKRQSVAFWCNPISGHATLYWYQQILGQGPKLLIQFQNNGVVDDSQLPKDRFSAERLKGVDSTLKIQPAKLEDSAVYLCASSLVSGNNEKLFFGSGTQLSVL.

The V and J genes are TRBV12-1 and TRBJ1-4; TRBD1 reflects the table's D call only, with no check against the DNA. TRBV12-1 corresponds to a pseudogene. The CDR3 is 19 amino acids. The CDR3 nucleotides read TGTGCCAGCAGCTCCTACACAGGGGGTTCCTCCTCAACTAATGAAAAACTGTTTTTT. Its translation is CASSSYTGGSSSTNEKLFF.

The rearrangement links TRBV6-2 or TRBV6-3 to TRBJ2-7; D is tentatively TRBD1 or TRBD2 (5 bases each). Germline CDR1 MNHEY, CDR2 SVGEGT. Deletions cut 4 bases from V and 2 bases from J, with 21 bases between. The CDR3 totals 17 residues. The CDR3 loop reads CASSSPTGAFSTYEQYF. DNA of the CDR3: TGTGCCAGCAGTTCCCCGACCGGGGCCTTCTCTACCTACGAGCAGTACTTC.

The gene calls are TRBV11-2 and TRBJ2-2, with 8 bases matching TRBD2. J lost 5 bases, V lost 5 bases, and 7 bases had no gene match. The CDR3 covers 15 residues. CDR1 and CDR2 (germline): SGHAT, FQNNGV. The CDR3 bases are TGTGCCAGCAGCCTTAGCGGGGCCCAGACCGGGGAGCTGTTTTTT. It translates to CASSLSGAQTGELFF.

The rearrangement joins TRBV28 to TRBJ2-7; 9 bases agree with TRBD1. Losses at the gene ends were 4 bases for V and 3 bases for J; bases not matched to a gene: 13. The length of the CDR3 is 17 residues. Germline values: CDR1 MDHEN, CDR2 SYDVKM. This CDR3 reads CASSSIVHGTGFYEQYF. CDR3 bases: TGTGCCAGCAGTTCCATTGTACACGGGACAGGGTTCTACGAGCAGTACTTC.

The gene calls are TRBV7-2 and TRBJ2-7, with D perhaps matching TRBD2 (7 bases). The CDR3 loop spans 15 amino acids. CDR1 is SGHTA, CDR2 FQGNSA, per germline. Trimming left V 5 bases short and J 2 bases short, with 16 bases between. Written as DNA, the CDR3 is TGTGCCAGCAGCCCAGACCGGGGGGCCCCCTACGAGCAGTACTTC. It is translated as CASSPDRGAPYEQYF.

This clone was recorded a few times. The chain recombines TRBV11-2 with TRBJ1-6; D might be TRBD1 (6 bases). The CDR3 sequence is 15 residues long. Germline V gives CDR1 SGHAT, CDR2 FQNNGV. V lost 3 bases and J 8 bases, leaving 14 bases between the germline ends. CDR3 in DNA: TGTGCCAGCAGCTTGAGTTGGGGGGCTGATTCACCCCTCCACTTT. Its protein product is CASSLSWGADSPLHF.

Comments on this clone: The same CDR3 can be traced to other DNA sequences in this sample. J is TRBJ1-1 and V is TRBV6-5; the D gene is possibly TRBD1 (6 bases). Germline loops: CDR1 MNHEY, CDR2 SVGAGI. The CDR3 spans 14 residues. With 6 bases removed from V and 3 bases from J, the gap between germline ends came to 14 bases. The CDR3 is CASSYTRGDTEAFF. The CDR3 nucleotides are TGTGCCAGCAGCTACACCAGGGGCGACACTGAAGCTTTCTTT.

The CDR3 DNA reads as TGTGCCAGCTCAGAGAGCGGGACGTACCATGGCTACACCTTC. This sequence encodes CASSESGTYHGYTF. This sequence joins TRBV18 and TRBJ1-2, with D tentatively TRBD1 (5 bases). Trimming took 5 bases from V and 6 from J, leaving 16 bases between them. CDR3 size: 14 residues. The germline gives CDR1 KGHSH, CDR2 LQKENI.

This rearrangement joins TRBV6-2 or TRBV6-3 to TRBJ1-6, with 11 nucleotides matching TRBD1. CDR3 size: 14 residues. The germline gives CDR1 MNHEY, CDR2 SVGEGT. J gave up 12 bases and V 6 bases, and 7 bases lay outside the gene matches. This CDR3 is CASSPDRGRLPLHF. DNA of the CDR3: TGTGCCAGCAGCCCGGACAGGGGGCGCCTACCCCTCCACTTT.

The gene calls are TRBV4-3 and TRBJ2-4; D is undetermined. The CDR3 runs 14 residues. Germline CDR1 reads LGHNA; CDR2 reads YSLEER. V dropped 0 bases and J dropped 3 bases, with 6 bases sitting between them. CDR3 sequence reads: CASSQDSGKNIQYF. For the CDR3, the DNA is TGCGCCAGCAGCCAAGATTCGGGCAAAAACATTCAGTACTTC.